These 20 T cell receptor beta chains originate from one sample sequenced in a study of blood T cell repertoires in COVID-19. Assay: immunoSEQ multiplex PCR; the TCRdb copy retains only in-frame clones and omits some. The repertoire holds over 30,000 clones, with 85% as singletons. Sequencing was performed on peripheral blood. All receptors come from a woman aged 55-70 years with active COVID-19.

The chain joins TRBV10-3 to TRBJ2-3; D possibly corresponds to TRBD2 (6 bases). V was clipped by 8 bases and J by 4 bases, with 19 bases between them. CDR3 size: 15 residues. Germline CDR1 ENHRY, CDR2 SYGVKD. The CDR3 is CAIGGTGTGADTQYF. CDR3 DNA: TGTGCCATCGGGGGGACCGGGACCGGCGCAGATACGCAGTATTTT.

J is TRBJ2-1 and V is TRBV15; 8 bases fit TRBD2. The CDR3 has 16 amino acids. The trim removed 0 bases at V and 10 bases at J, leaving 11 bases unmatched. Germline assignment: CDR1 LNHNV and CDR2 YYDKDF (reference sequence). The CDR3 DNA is TGTGCCACCAGCAGAGATGTGGCGGGGGGTGTATGGGAGCAGTTCTTC. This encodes CATSRDVAGGVWEQFF.

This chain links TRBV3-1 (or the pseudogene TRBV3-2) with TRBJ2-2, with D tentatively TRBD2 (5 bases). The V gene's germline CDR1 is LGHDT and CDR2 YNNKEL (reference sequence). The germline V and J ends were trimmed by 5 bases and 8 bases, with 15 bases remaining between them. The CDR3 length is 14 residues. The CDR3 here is CASSAALEPGELFF. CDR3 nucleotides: TGTGCCAGCAGCGCCGCACTAGAACCGGGGGAGCTGTTTTTT.

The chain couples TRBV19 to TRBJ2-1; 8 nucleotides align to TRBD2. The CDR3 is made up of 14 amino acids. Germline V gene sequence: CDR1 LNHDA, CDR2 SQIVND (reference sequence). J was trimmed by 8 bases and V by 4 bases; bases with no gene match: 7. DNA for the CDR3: TGTGCCAGTAGTACCGGGACTAGAACCTATGAGCAGTTCTTC. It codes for CASSTGTRTYEQFF.

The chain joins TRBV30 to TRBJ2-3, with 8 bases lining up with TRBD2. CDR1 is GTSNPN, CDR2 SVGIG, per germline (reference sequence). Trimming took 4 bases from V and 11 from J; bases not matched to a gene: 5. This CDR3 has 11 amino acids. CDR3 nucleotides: TGTGCCTGGATATCGGGAGGGGGGCAGTATTTT. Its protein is CAWISGGGQYF.

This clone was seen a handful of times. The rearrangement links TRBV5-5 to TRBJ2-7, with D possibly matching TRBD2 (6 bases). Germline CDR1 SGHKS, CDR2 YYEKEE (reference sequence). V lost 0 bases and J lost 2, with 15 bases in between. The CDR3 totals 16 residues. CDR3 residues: CASSLEPSARTYEQYF. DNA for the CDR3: TGTGCCAGCAGCTTGGAGCCTAGCGCGCGAACCTACGAGCAGTACTTC.

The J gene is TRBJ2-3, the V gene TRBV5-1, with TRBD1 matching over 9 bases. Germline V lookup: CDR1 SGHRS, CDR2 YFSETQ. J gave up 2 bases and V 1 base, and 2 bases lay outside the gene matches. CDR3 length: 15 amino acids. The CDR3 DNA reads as TGCGCCAGCAGCTTGTGGGACAGGGACACAGATACGCAGTATTTT. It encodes CASSLWDRDTDTQYF.

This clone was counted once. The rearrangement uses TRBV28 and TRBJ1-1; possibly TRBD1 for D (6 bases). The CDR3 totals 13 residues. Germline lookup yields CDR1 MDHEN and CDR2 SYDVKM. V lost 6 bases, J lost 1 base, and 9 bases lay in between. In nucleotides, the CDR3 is TGTGCCAGCAGGGAGGACAGGAACACTGAAGCTTTCTTT. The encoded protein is CASREDRNTEAFF.

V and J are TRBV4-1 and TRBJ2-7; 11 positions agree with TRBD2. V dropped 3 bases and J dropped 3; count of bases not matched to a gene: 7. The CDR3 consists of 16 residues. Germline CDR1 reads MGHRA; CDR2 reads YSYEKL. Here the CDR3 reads CASSQISSGRRYEQYF. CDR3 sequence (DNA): TGCGCCAGCAGCCAGATTTCTAGCGGGAGGCGCTACGAGCAGTACTTC.

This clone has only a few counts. DNA of the CDR3: TGTGCCAGCAGCTTGGCTGACAGATACACAGATACGCAGTATTTT. It yields the protein CASSLADRYTDTQYF. The V gene is TRBV5-6, the J gene TRBJ2-3, with D possibly being TRBD1 (5 bases). Germline lookup yields CDR1 SGHDT and CDR2 YYEEEE. There are 15 residues in the CDR3. Trimming removed 0 bases at V and 2 bases at J, with 10 bases between.

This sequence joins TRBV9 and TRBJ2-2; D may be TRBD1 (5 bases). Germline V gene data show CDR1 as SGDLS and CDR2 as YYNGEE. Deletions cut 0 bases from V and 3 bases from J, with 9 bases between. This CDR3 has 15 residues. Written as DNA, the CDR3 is TGTGCCAGCAGCGTAGGACAGATACACACCGGGGAGCTGTTTTTT. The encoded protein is CASSVGQIHTGELFF.

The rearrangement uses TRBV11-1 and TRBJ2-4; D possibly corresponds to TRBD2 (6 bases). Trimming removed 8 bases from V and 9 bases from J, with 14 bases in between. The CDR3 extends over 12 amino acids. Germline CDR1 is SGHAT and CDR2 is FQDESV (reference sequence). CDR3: CASSLGEAIQYF. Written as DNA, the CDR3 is TGTGCCAGCTCCCTTGGGGAGGCCATTCAGTACTTC. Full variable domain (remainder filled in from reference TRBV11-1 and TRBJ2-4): EAEVAQSPRYKITEKSQAVAFWCDPISGHATLYWYRQILGQGPELLVQFQDESVVDDSQLPKDRFSAERLKGVDSTLKIQPAELGDSAMYLCASSLGEAIQYFGAGTRLSVL.

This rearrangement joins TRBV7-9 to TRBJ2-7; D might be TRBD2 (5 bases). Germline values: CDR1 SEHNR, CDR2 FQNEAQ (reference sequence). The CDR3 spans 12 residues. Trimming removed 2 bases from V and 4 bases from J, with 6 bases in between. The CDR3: CASSLSGYEQYF. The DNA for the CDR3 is TGTGCCAGCAGCTTATCGGGATACGAGCAGTACTTC.

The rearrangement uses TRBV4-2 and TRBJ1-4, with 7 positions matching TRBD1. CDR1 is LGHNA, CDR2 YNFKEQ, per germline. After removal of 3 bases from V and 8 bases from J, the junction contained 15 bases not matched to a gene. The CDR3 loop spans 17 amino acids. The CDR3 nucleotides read TGTGCCAGCAGCCAGGGGGGACAGACATCGGGTGGGGAAAAACTGTTTTTT. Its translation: CASSQGGQTSGGEKLFF.

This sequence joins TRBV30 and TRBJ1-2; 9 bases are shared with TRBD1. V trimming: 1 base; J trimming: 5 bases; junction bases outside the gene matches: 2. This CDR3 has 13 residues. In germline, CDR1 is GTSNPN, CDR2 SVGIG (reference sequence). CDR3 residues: CAWSGDRDYGYTF. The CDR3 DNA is TGTGCCTGGAGTGGGGACAGGGATTATGGCTACACCTTC.

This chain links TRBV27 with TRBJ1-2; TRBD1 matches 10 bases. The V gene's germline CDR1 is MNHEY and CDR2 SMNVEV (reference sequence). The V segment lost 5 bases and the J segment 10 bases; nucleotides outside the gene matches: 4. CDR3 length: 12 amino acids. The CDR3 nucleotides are TGTGCCAGCAGTCCGGACAGGGGGGTCTACACCTTC. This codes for CASSPDRGVYTF.

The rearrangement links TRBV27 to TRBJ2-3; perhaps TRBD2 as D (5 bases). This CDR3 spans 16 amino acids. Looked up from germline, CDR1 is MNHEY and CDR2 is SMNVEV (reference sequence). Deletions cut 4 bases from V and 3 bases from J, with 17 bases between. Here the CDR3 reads CASSWVAHTGTDTQYF. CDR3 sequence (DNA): TGTGCCAGCAGTTGGGTGGCTCACACGGGGACAGATACGCAGTATTTT.

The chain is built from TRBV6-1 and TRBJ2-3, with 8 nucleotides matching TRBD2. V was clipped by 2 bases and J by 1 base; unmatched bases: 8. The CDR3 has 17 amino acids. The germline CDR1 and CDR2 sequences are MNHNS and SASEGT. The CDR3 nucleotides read TGTGCCAGCAGTGAAAACTTCAGCGGGGGCGGCACAGATACGCAGTATTTT. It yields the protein CASSENFSGGGTDTQYF.

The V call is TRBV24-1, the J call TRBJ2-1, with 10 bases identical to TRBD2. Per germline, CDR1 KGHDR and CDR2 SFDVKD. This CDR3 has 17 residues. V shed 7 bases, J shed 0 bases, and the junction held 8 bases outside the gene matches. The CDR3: CATSPTSGLYSYNEQFF. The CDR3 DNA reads TGTGCCACCAGCCCGACTAGCGGGCTGTACTCCTACAATGAGCAGTTCTTC.

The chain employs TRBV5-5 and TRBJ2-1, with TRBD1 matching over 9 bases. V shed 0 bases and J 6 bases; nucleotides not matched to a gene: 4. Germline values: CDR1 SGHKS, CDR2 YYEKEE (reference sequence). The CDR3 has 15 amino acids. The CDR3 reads CASSLVGTGSNEQFF. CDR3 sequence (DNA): TGTGCCAGCAGCTTGGTTGGGACAGGGTCCAATGAGCAGTTCTTC.